This TCR beta chain came from a study of siplizumab effects on memory and regulatory T cells (dated by TCRdb to between 2018 and 2020). A note on the overall study: The effect of the anti-CD2 antibody siplizumab on alloreactive T-cell subsets was examined in allogeneic mixed lymphocyte reactions constructed from human PBMCs. General study outcomes and caveats: Of the alloreactive CD4+ clones that could be mapped, the Treg-derived share averaged roughly 69% with siplizumab compared with 25% to 30% in control reactions. Because sequences below about 10^-5 frequency were poorly captured, only a minor fraction of alloreactive clones could be mapped to unstimulated subsets. Whether proliferating Tregs from siplizumab cultures were suppressive was not functionally confirmed. Unstimulated naive T cells appeared to be more diverse than memory T cells, and naive cells seemed to make a substantial contribution to the alloresponse. For roughly 80-96% of proliferating CD4+ or CD8+ clones, no naive or memory phenotype could be assigned. Siplizumab significantly lowered the cumulative frequency of alloreactive sequences that could be traced to unstimulated CD4+ memory T cells.

Sorted unstimulated T cells, along with proliferating T cells recovered from mixed lymphocyte reactions, underwent TCRbeta CDR3 sequencing. Fresh whole blood from about ten HLA-typed healthy donors served as the source for isolating PBMCs. V and J lose 6 bases and 7 bases, and a span of 15 bases separates them. The CDR3 runs 14 residues from the cysteine to the phenylalanine. This entry keeps only the CDR3 DNA: 42 bases, framed from base 1. Looking up the germline V gene (reference sequence) yields CDR1 MNHEY and CDR2 SMNVEV. The method was the immunoSEQ multiplex PCR assay. Approximately 100,000 TCR templates per sample were assayed on the deep sequencing platform. Genomic DNA extracted from sorted T cells was the material used for TCRbeta CDR3 sequencing. The study's own analysis went as follows. The R programming language was used for the clonal analysis of the TCRbeta CDR3 data. Comparing unstimulated samples against CFSE-low samples taken after the reaction was how alloreactive CD4+ and CD8+ clones were defined. Alloreactive CD4+ clones were assigned to regulatory or non-regulatory origin by matching sequences to sorted unstimulated Treg and non-Treg repertoires. TCRdb carries this immuneACCESS record with in-frame sequences only. Its versions omit some clonotypes, under half of them owing to an unresolved V gene in the studies checked, with the rest unexplained. V, J and clone size are those of that table, while D and trimming were read from the DNA. The sample contains more than 60,000 clones, approximately 93% of them found a single time. The ten largest clones capture 5% of the sample.

As regards this clone: Its antigen remains unidentified. Per-base quality was not reported, and no clone a single base away is much larger than it.

The chain uses TRBV27 and TRBJ2-2, with TRBD1 tentatively as D gene (6 bases match). The specimen sequenced was CD8+ T cells sorted from blood. This clonotype was obtained from a human donor in good health. The CDR3 sequence is CASRQQGSGGELFF. In nucleotides, the sequence is TGTGCCAGCAGGCAACAGGGATCGGGCGGGGAGCTGTTTTTT.